The next 10 T cell receptor beta chains were all read from a single sample in a study of blood T cell repertoires in COVID-19 (dated by TCRdb to about 2020). The library was produced with the immunoSEQ multiplex PCR assay. TCRdb carries this immuneACCESS record with in-frame sequences only. Its versions omit some clonotypes, under half of them owing to an unresolved V gene in the studies checked, with the rest unexplained. The sample profile shows approximately 270,000 clones; 80% to 85% of them were found once. The ten largest clones add up to around 14% of the sample. The sequenced material came from peripheral blood. The receptor source for this set is a person between 65 and 79 years old with COVID-19, enrolled during active disease.

J is TRBJ2-7 and V is TRBV7-2, with D perhaps TRBD1 (6 bases). V was pared by 2 bases and J by 0 bases, with 20 bases between. The germline CDR1 and CDR2 sequences are SGHTA and FQGNSA. The CDR3 runs to 18 residues. DNA for the CDR3: TGTGCCAGCAGCTTAAGGATCCAGGGGCGAACCAACTCCTACGAGCAGTACTTC. Protein: CASSLRIQGRTNSYEQYF. Combining the CDR3 with reference TRBV7-2 and TRBJ2-7 gives the whole variable domain GAGVSQSPSNKVTEKGKDVELRCDPISGHTALYWYRQSLGQGLEFLIYFQGNSAPDKSGLPSDRFSAERTGGSVSTLTIQRTQQEDSAVYLCASSLRIQGRTNSYEQYFGPGTRLTVT.

V usage is TRBV15 and J usage is TRBJ1-2, with D hard to call. V lost 2 bases and J 6 bases, leaving 16 bases between the germline ends. The germline CDR1 and CDR2 sequences are LNHNV and YYDKDF (reference sequence). The CDR3 is 15 amino acids. This chain's CDR3 is CATSRSRSNTHGYTF. For the CDR3, the DNA is TGTGCCACCAGCAGATCCCGGTCCAATACCCATGGCTACACCTTC.

The chain carries TRBV5-1 and TRBJ2-7; TRBD1 matches 7 bases. Looked up from germline, CDR1 is SGHRS and CDR2 is YFSETQ. Trimming removed 7 bases from V and 2 bases from J; junction bases left unmatched: 6. The CDR3 runs to 13 residues. The CDR3 here is CASGLDRAYEQYF. In DNA, the CDR3 is TGCGCCAGCGGCCTAGACAGGGCCTACGAGCAGTACTTC.

This clone was seen a handful of times. J is TRBJ2-5 and V is TRBV5-5; no clear D. Germline-derived CDR1 and CDR2 are SGHKS and YYEKEE (reference sequence). The CDR3 length is 15 residues. The V end lost 0 bases, the J end lost 4 bases, and 13 bases lay between the germline ends. CDR3 DNA sequence: TGTGCCAGCAGCTTGGCCGAGACACTCCTAGAGACCCAGTACTTC. This encodes CASSLAETLLETQYF.

The V call is TRBV6-2 or TRBV6-3, the J call TRBJ1-1; D is undetermined. With 5 bases removed from V and 0 bases from J, the gap between germline ends came to 16 bases. Germline assignment: CDR1 MNHEY and CDR2 SVGEGT. This CDR3 spans 16 amino acids. The CDR3 reads CASSQADMVVNTEAFF. The CDR3 DNA reads TGTGCCAGCAGTCAGGCCGATATGGTGGTGAACACTGAAGCTTTCTTT.

This chain uses TRBV12-3 or TRBV12-4 with TRBJ2-1, with 7 bases that match TRBD2. This CDR3 contains 13 residues. Trimming removed 6 bases from V and 10 bases from J; junction bases left unmatched: 9. The CDR3 sequence: CASSGGSTREQFF. The CDR3 DNA reads as TGTGCCAGCAGCGGCGGGAGCACTAGAGAGCAGTTCTTC.

This clone has only one observation. The rearrangement uses TRBV7-2 and TRBJ2-2, with a weak D call TRBD1 (6 bases). This CDR3 is built from 17 residues. CDR1 and CDR2 from the germline V gene are SGHTA and FQGNSA. Trimming shortened V by 5 bases and J by 0 bases, and 16 bases separated the two germline ends. CDR3 residues: CASSPAPDRSNTGELFF. CDR3 nucleotides: TGTGCCAGCAGCCCCGCCCCTGACAGGTCGAACACCGGGGAGCTGTTTTTT.

The CDR3 coding sequence is TGTGCCAGCACCGACAGGGGTTCACATGAGCAGTTCTTC. It is translated as CASTDRGSHEQFF. The chain recombines TRBV28 with TRBJ2-1; 8 bases are shared with TRBD1. Germline V lookup: CDR1 MDHEN, CDR2 SYDVKM. V gave up 7 bases and J gave up 8 bases; unmatched junction bases: 7. This CDR3 has 13 amino acids.

The rearrangement links TRBV7-2 to TRBJ1-1; D perhaps matches TRBD1 (6 bases). The CDR3 runs to 16 residues. Between the trimmed V and J ends, which lost 0 bases and 5 bases, there was a span of 16 bases. Germline-derived CDR1 and CDR2 are SGHTA and FQGNSA. CDR3 bases: TGTGCCAGCAGCTTAGCCGGGGGGGCGGGCAAAACTGAAGCTTTCTTT. Its translation: CASSLAGGAGKTEAFF.

The table lists this clone with a count of one. The chain recombines TRBV5-4 with TRBJ2-1; TRBD1 matches at 10 bases. The CDR3 covers 14 residues. Germline V CDR1 and CDR2: SGHNT, YYREEE (reference sequence). V lost 7 bases to trimming and J lost 7 bases; unmatched junction nucleotides: 8. The CDR3: CASETGGSVNEQFF. The CDR3 nucleotides are TGTGCCAGCGAGACAGGGGGCAGCGTAAATGAGCAGTTCTTC.